The clone carrying this T cell receptor (beta chain) was observed at least ten times. The entry originates in a study of early T cells in non-severe SARS-CoV-2 infection. V lost 2 bases and J lost 7, with 9 bases in between. The length of the CDR3 is 14 residues. cDNA molecules, individually, were tagged with unique molecular identifiers. A single record per CDR3 protein comes from TCRdb applying MiXCR to the 5' RACE reads. The table includes approximately 66,000 distinct CDR3 sequences, about 12% detected once. This clonotype was sampled from an adult who was a healthcare worker with PCR-confirmed SARS-CoV-2 infection or an uninfected control (not recorded which). The rearrangement links TRBV12-3 or TRBV12-4 to TRBJ1-6; tentatively, D is TRBD1 (5 bases). Specimen: whole blood. The CDR3 DNA sequence: TGTGCCAGCAGTTTACGGGGGGGAAATTCACCCCTCCACTTT. This gives the protein CASSLRGGNSPLHF.